The 28 T cell receptor beta chains reported below all come from one sample, sequenced in a study of cytomegalovirus exposure and HLA in healthy donors. Primers for the PCR totalled 60 Vbeta and 13 Jbeta. The repertoire was sequenced with immunoSEQ multiplex PCR; TCRdb's copy has only in-frame clones and lacks some. The data show 150,000 to 200,000 clones, with roughly 79% seen just once and about 1.6% held by the top ten. Sequenced sample: PBMCs. The receptors derive from a middle-aged man in good health and CMV-seronegative.

This chain connects TRBV18 to TRBJ2-2; 7 nucleotides agree with TRBD1. Germline assignment: CDR1 KGHSH and CDR2 LQKENI. Trimming cost V 6 bases and J 6 bases; bases outside gene matches: 16. The CDR3 length is 17 residues. CDR3 protein: CASSRTGSGLGAGELFF. The CDR3, as DNA: TGTGCCAGCTCCCGGACAGGTTCTGGTCTGGGCGCCGGGGAGCTGTTTTTT.

This chain joins TRBV30 and TRBJ1-1; D is perhaps TRBD1 (5 bases). Germline CDR1 reads GTSNPN; CDR2 reads SVGIG (reference sequence). The V gene lost 5 bases and the J gene lost 1 base, with 11 bases spanning the gap. CDR3 length equals 13 residues. The CDR3 DNA sequence: TGTGCCTGGGCTGTCGGGGGGAACACTGAAGCTTTCTTT. Its translation is CAWAVGGNTEAFF.

The chain has TRBV5-1 and TRBJ1-4; TRBD1 aligns across 8 bases. Germline V gene sequence: CDR1 SGHRS, CDR2 YFSETQ. The CDR3 consists of 16 residues. J gave up 3 bases and V 0 bases, and 4 bases lay outside the gene matches. For the CDR3, the DNA is TGCGCCAGCAGCTTGGGGGGGACAGGACCTAATGAAAAACTGTTTTTT. Encoded protein: CASSLGGTGPNEKLFF.

V gene TRBV27 combines with J gene TRBJ2-5; TRBD2 matches at 7 bases. Trimming at V came to 6 bases and at J to 11 bases, leaving 12 bases not matched to a gene. CDR1 and CDR2 (germline): MNHEY, SMNVEV (reference sequence). The CDR3 length is 13 residues. The CDR3 nucleotides are TGTGCCAGCAGGGTGGGAGGGCTAAAGGAGCAGTACTTC. Translation: CASRVGGLKEQYF.

This clone was recorded a few times. The rearrangement links TRBV11-2 to TRBJ2-3, with TRBD2 identical over 7 bases. Germline trimming cut 2 bases from V and 4 bases from J; bases unmatched to any gene: 6. There are 15 residues in the CDR3. Germline V gene sequence: CDR1 SGHAT, CDR2 FQNNGV. The CDR3 protein is CASSLLSGGADTQYF. As DNA, the CDR3 is TGTGCCAGCAGCTTATTGAGTGGGGGGGCAGATACGCAGTATTTT.

This sequence joins TRBV21-1 and TRBJ2-6; TRBD1 is the table's D call and was not checked against the DNA. TRBV21-1 is recorded as a pseudogene. The CDR3 runs 24 residues. In DNA form, the CDR3 reads TGTGCCAGCAGCTCCCAATACCTCCCTTCCGGGACAGGGGGCTGCCCACCTGGGGCCAACGTCCTGACTTTC. This translates into CASSSQYLPSGTGGCPPGANVLTF.

The chain has TRBV29-1 and TRBJ1-3; D gene unclear. Looked up from germline, CDR1 is SQVTM and CDR2 is ANQGSEA. Trimming took 5 bases from V and 0 from J, leaving 8 bases between them. The CDR3 spans 13 residues. CDR3 nucleotide sequence: TGCAGCGTTACAGAGCACTCTGGAAACACCATATATTTT. Translating it yields CSVTEHSGNTIYF.

The V call is TRBV28, the J call TRBJ2-7; 8 nucleotides line up with TRBD2. Looked up from germline, CDR1 is MDHEN and CDR2 is SYDVKM. CDR3 length equals 15 residues. The CDR3 nucleotides are TGTGCTAGCGGTAGGCTAGCGGGCGGGATCTACGAGCAGTACTTC. Translation: CASGRLAGGIYEQYF.

This rearrangement joins TRBV19 to TRBJ1-1; TRBD1 might be the D (6 bases). V lost 7 bases to trimming and J lost 3 bases, with 15 bases between them. The V gene's germline CDR1 is LNHDA and CDR2 SQIVND (reference sequence). This CDR3 has 14 amino acids. The CDR3: CASTPGGPDTEAFF. The CDR3 DNA follows: TGTGCCAGTACCCCCGGGGGGCCCGACACTGAAGCTTTCTTT.

This chain links TRBV5-1 with TRBJ2-5; TRBD2 might be the D (6 bases). The J call may be in error: the DNA end matches TRBJ2-7 better. The CDR3 is 14 amino acids. Germline CDR1 reads SGHRS; CDR2 reads YFSETQ. The CDR3 DNA follows: TGCGCCAGCAGCGTTAGCGGCAGCTCCTACGAGCAGTACTTC. Translation: CASSVSGSSYEQYF.

The chain recombines TRBV5-8 with TRBJ1-1; the D gene is possibly TRBD1 (5 bases). The CDR3 extends over 15 amino acids. The V and J ends lost 3 bases and 1 base respectively, with 13 bases between them. The germline CDR1 and CDR2 sequences are SGHTS and YDEGEE. The CDR3 bases are TGTGCCAGCAGCTGGGGGGGGGTGTCGAACACTGAAGCTTTCTTT. It translates to CASSWGGVSNTEAFF.

This chain joins TRBV27 and TRBJ1-4; D is uncertain. The V gene lost 1 base and the J gene lost 6 bases, with 15 bases spanning the gap. CDR3 length equals 16 residues. Per germline, CDR1 MNHEY and CDR2 SMNVEV (reference sequence). The CDR3 DNA is TGTGCCAGCAGTTTATGGAGGCAGAACGGGGATGAAAAACTGTTTTTT. This gives the protein CASSLWRQNGDEKLFF.

Turning to this clone: The same CDR3 is also encoded by other DNA sequences in this sample. The chain uses TRBV18 and TRBJ1-1; tentatively, D is TRBD1 (6 bases). Germline CDR1 and CDR2: KGHSH and LQKENI. There are 14 residues in the CDR3. V dropped 5 bases and J dropped 0 bases, with 10 bases sitting between them. CDR3 residues: CASSSGQMNTEAFF. The CDR3 DNA follows: TGTGCCAGCTCATCAGGACAGATGAACACTGAAGCTTTCTTT.

The chain is built from TRBV29-1 and TRBJ1-2; TRBD1 matches at 9 bases. The CDR3 is made up of 13 amino acids. From germline, CDR1 is SQVTM and CDR2 ANQGSEA. V lost 4 bases and J lost 4; bases outside the gene matches: 4. The CDR3 loop reads CSVGQGGGYGYTF. DNA for the CDR3: TGCAGCGTTGGACAGGGGGGCGGCTATGGCTACACCTTC.

This clone was observed once. The CDR3 here is CASSQGTSGETQYF. The CDR3 DNA follows: TGTGCCAGCAGCCAAGGGACTAGCGGGGAGACCCAGTACTTC. The V call is TRBV6-5, the J call TRBJ2-5, with 12 positions matching TRBD2. Trimming at V came to 6 bases and at J to 5 bases, leaving 4 bases not matched to a gene. Germline V gene lookup returns CDR1 MNHEY and CDR2 SVGAGI. The CDR3 contains 14 residues.

The J gene is TRBJ1-4, the V gene TRBV7-3; the match to TRBD1 covers 7 bases. The length of the CDR3 is 16 residues. The germline CDR1 and CDR2 sequences are SGHTA and FQGTGA. Germline trimming cut 2 bases from V and 7 bases from J; bases unmatched to any gene: 10. The CDR3 here is CASSLGQGGRGEKLFF. CDR3 DNA sequence: TGTGCCAGCAGCTTAGGGCAGGGGGGCCGAGGTGAAAAACTGTTTTTT.

The rearrangement joins TRBV4-1 to TRBJ1-6; D unresolved. The CDR3 runs to 17 residues. Per the germline V gene, CDR1 is MGHRA and CDR2 is YSYEKL. V lost 0 bases to trimming and J lost 0 bases, with 9 bases between them. CDR3 in amino acids: CASSQDRESSYNSPLHF. DNA for the CDR3: TGCGCCAGCAGCCAAGATAGGGAGAGCTCCTATAATTCACCCCTCCACTTT.

The CDR3 nucleotides are TGTGCCAGCAGCCTAGGCCTAAATGAGCAGTTCTTC. Its protein product is CASSLGLNEQFF. V is TRBV7-3 and J is TRBJ2-1; D uncertain. The CDR3 extends over 12 amino acids. CDR1 and CDR2 from the germline V gene are SGHTA and FQGTGA. The ends were cut back, 5 bases at V and 7 bases at J, with 9 bases in the middle.

This clone has just a few counts. At one boundary the junction diverges from the germline segment, which might be a read error. The chain recombines TRBV27 with TRBJ2-6, with D maybe TRBD1 (5 bases). This CDR3 spans 16 amino acids. The germline CDR1 and CDR2 sequences are MNHEY and SMNVEV (reference sequence). This CDR3 is CASSLDRASGANGLTF. CDR3 nucleotide sequence: TGTGCCAGCAGTTTGGACCGAGCTTCTGGGGCCAACGGCCTGACTTTC.

CDR3 protein: CASSRGTGSEKLFF. The DNA of the CDR3 is TGTGCCAGCTCCCGCGGGACAGGGTCCGAAAAACTGTTTTTT. This chain uses TRBV18 with TRBJ1-4, with 9 bases fitting TRBD1. CDR3 length equals 14 residues. V lost 6 bases, J lost 8 bases, and 7 bases stayed unmatched. From germline, CDR1 is KGHSH and CDR2 LQKENI.

This clone was picked up one time. The chain couples TRBV28 to TRBJ2-1, with 7 bases lining up with TRBD1. The CDR3 loop spans 16 amino acids. V lost 5 bases and J lost 4; bases outside the gene matches: 11. Germline lookup yields CDR1 MDHEN and CDR2 SYDVKM. In nucleotides, the CDR3 is TGTGCCAGCAGTCCACTTGAGGCACAGGGGTACAATGAGCAGTTCTTC. Its translation is CASSPLEAQGYNEQFF.

The chain has TRBV28 and TRBJ1-2; D is ambiguous. This CDR3 is 14 amino acids long. Per germline, CDR1 MDHEN and CDR2 SYDVKM. V was cut by 3 bases and J by 7 bases, with 15 bases left in between. The CDR3 reads CASSLLTATGGYTF. The CDR3 nucleotides read TGTGCCAGCAGTTTGTTGACTGCGACCGGTGGCTACACCTTC.

V gene TRBV15 combines with J gene TRBJ2-2, with D possibly TRBD2 on 6 matching bases. There are 13 residues in the CDR3. Germline loops: CDR1 LNHNV, CDR2 YYDKDF (reference sequence). Trimming cost V 6 bases and J 3 bases, with 8 bases left between them. The CDR3 DNA reads as TGTGCCACCAGGGACTACTACACCGGGGAGCTGTTTTTT. It specifies CATRDYYTGELFF.

V is TRBV19 and J is TRBJ2-7, with 10 bases aligning to TRBD2. After removal of 8 bases from V and 6 bases from J, the junction contained 16 bases not matched to a gene. This CDR3 is 16 amino acids long. Germline CDR1 and CDR2: LNHDA and SQIVND (reference sequence). The CDR3 DNA reads TGTGCCAGTTCCCGCCAGCTAGCGGGAGACCGTGGCGAGCAGTACTTC. Translation gives CASSRQLAGDRGEQYF.

The chain has TRBV2 and TRBJ1-6; tentatively, D is TRBD1 (6 bases). The CDR3 covers 14 residues. CDR1 and CDR2 (germline): SNHLY, FYNNEI. The germline V and J ends were trimmed by 3 bases and 7 bases, with 10 bases remaining between them. CDR3 region: CASSDPGTNSPLHF. In DNA, the CDR3 is TGTGCCAGCAGTGATCCAGGGACAAATTCACCCCTCCACTTT.

This clone occurred a few times. The J gene is TRBJ2-2, the V gene TRBV30; possible D gene TRBD1, 7 bases. Trimming pared 3 bases from V and 0 bases from J, leaving 14 bases between. The CDR3 sequence is 16 residues long. Germline values: CDR1 GTSNPN, CDR2 SVGIG (reference sequence). This CDR3 is CAWSGGDSANTGELFF. The CDR3 DNA sequence: TGTGCCTGGAGCGGAGGGGACAGCGCGAACACCGGGGAGCTGTTTTTT.

V and J are TRBV2 and TRBJ2-2; 13 nucleotides match TRBD2. In germline, CDR1 is SNHLY, CDR2 FYNNEI. V lost 4 bases, J lost 3 bases, and 5 bases stayed unmatched. The length of the CDR3 is 17 residues. CDR3 sequence reads: CASSVTSGRAYTGELFF. CDR3 bases: TGTGCCAGCAGTGTTACTAGCGGGAGGGCCTACACCGGGGAGCTGTTTTTT.

The rearrangement links TRBV7-3 to TRBJ2-1, with 10 bases lining up with TRBD2. This CDR3 is 15 amino acids long. Germline loops: CDR1 SGHTA, CDR2 FQGTGA. V lost 5 bases to trimming and J lost 2 bases; unmatched junction nucleotides: 3. The DNA for the CDR3 is TGTGCCAGCAGCGCCACTAGCGGGACCTACAATGAGCAGTTCTTC. This translates into CASSATSGTYNEQFF.